The clone carrying this T cell receptor (beta chain) is medium-sized within its sample. The target antigen is unknown. The SP2 primer and nested alpha and beta constant region primers amplified ligated cDNA in four rounds. TCRdb redid the calling of the UMI-ligation and nested PCR reads with MiXCR, one entry per CDR3 protein. The data show around 2,000 distinct CDR3 sequences, roughly 4% seen once. Germline assignment: CDR1 LNHDA and CDR2 SQIVND (reference sequence). With V trimmed by 1 base and J by 5 bases, 3 bases remained unmatched. This CDR3 contains 16 residues. These data belong to a study of naive and memory T cell subsets. Findings and limits, study-wide: This RNA-based method may be sensitive to activation-related transcript changes.

The treatment is: skin biopsy from saline-injected control site (resident skin T cells). Input was about 1 to 1,100 ng of DNase-treated total RNA without cell sorting. The J gene is TRBJ2-3, the V gene TRBV19; 13 bases fit TRBD2. The source of this sequence is an adult in good health. The sample here was skin, taken from a saline injection site in the skin. For the CDR3, the DNA is TGTGCCAGTAGTATAGCACTAGCGGGGGGGCGAGATACGCAGTATTTT. Translating it yields CASSIALAGGRDTQYF. The whole variable domain, remainder taken from reference TRBV19 and TRBJ2-3, is DGGITQSPKYLFRKEGQNVTLSCEQNLNHDAMYWYRQDPGQGLRLIYYSQIVNDFQKGDIAEGYSVSREKKESFPLTVTSAQKNPTAFYLCASSIALAGGRDTQYFGPGTRLTVL.